One TCR beta chain is described in this entry. Its antigen is still unknown. No much larger clone is present one base from it, and per-base qualities are unavailable. The data are from a study of cytotoxic CD8 clonotypes in ibrutinib-treated CLL (dated by TCRdb to the early 2020s). About the investigation overall: The cohort was composed of 11 relapsed/refractory and about 16 treatment-naive patients; IGHV unmutated status was identified in roughly 17 patients. Responses were partial in 24 patients and complete in 2; after median about 63 months follow-up, approximately 15 stayed in remission and approximately 12 progressed. Response samples were taken after a median of 12 months on treatment, ranging from about 6 to 36 months. An average of around 250,000 productive templates and approximately 91,000 productive rearrangements was obtained per sample. Of the 90 or so participants in the trial, about two dozen had longitudinal samples available. Cryopreserved peripheral blood mononuclear cells were obtained prior to treatment, at the time of response, and at either disease progression or sustained remission. All remission and progressive disease samples were collected while patients were still receiving ibrutinib. The paper's findings and limits, for the study overall: Baseline clonality was found to be higher than that of age-matched healthy donors and was strongly correlated with circulating CD8+ T-cell counts. Sampling times were not matched between patients in sustained remission and patients whose disease was progressing, and lymph node repertoires were not examined. Clonality rose at ibrutinib response, remained stable during sustained remission, and dropped back toward baseline at progression. Public clonotypes were rare and either contracted or stayed stable during treatment, and the rise in clonality at ibrutinib response reflected the expansion of private clonotypes.

CDR1 SEHNR and CDR2 FQNEAQ were looked up in the germline V gene (reference sequence). Compared with germline, V lacks 3 bases and J lacks 5 bases; bases without a gene match: 15. From the cysteine through the phenylalanine, the CDR3 covers 18 amino acids. The entry retains the CDR3 DNA only, 54 bases that are in frame from base 1. A MiSeq instrument was used for deep resolution sequencing, which targeted depths ranging from 1 in 1 million up to 1 in 200,000 T cells, with coverage averaging 10x for each clonotype. The immunoSEQ hsTCRB Kit was used to generate TCR beta libraries. As for the original processing: Data were analyzed with ImmunoSEQ Data Assistant and ImmunoSEQ Analyzer, with V, D and J genes assigned per IMGT definitions. Clonality, which ranges from 0 to 1, was calculated as one minus the normalized Shannon entropy of productive rearrangement frequencies. Only overrepresented clonotypes making up at least 0.05% of the repertoire of each patient were included in the public clonotype analysis. About a dozen age-matched healthy donor repertoires from immuneACCESS served as clonality controls. Not all clones reach the TCRdb copy of this immuneACCESS table, which keeps in-frame sequences only. Checked studies attribute under half of the gap to unresolved V genes and leave the rest unexplained. The V and J calls and clone size were taken over from that table, and D and trimming were inferred from the DNA. Present in this sample are hundreds of thousands of clones, 70% of which were seen just once. The ten largest make up over 15% of the sample.

The time point label on this specimen signifies: around 25 months on ibrutinib. For TCR beta library preparation, 1.5 to 2.5 micrograms of genomic DNA were extracted from the cryopreserved PBMCs. High-throughput TCR beta sequencing was performed on longitudinal blood samples from CLL patients receiving ibrutinib monotherapy. The patients took part in an open-label, single-center phase 2 trial of ibrutinib monotherapy. The sequence is built from TRBV7-9 and TRBJ2-7, and 11 bases in between align with TRBD1. This clonotype was obtained from a human donor with chronic lymphocytic leukemia. The sequencing used PBMCs, collected after 24 months of ibrutinib treatment. The CDR3 loop reads CASSFYGTGGTPGDEQYF. The nucleotide sequence is TGTGCCAGCAGCTTTTACGGGACAGGGGGTACCCCAGGGGACGAGCAGTACTTC.